The 29 T cell receptor beta chains given below trace back to one sample, sequenced in a study of T-cell reconstitution after alpha-beta-depleted transplantation in children. Unique molecular identifiers were incorporated into the prepared TCRbeta library. A single record per CDR3 protein comes from TCRdb applying MiXCR to the PCR reads. The sample holds hundreds of thousands of distinct CDR3 sequences, 17% seen once. The starting material was PBMCs, mostly from graft donor cells, obtained 360 days after TCRalphabeta/CD19-depleted stem cell transplant. The receptor set was obtained from a male patient between 2 and 15 years old who had a stem cell transplant for acute lymphoblastic leukemia, so the T cells may come from the graft donor.

This clonotype was detected only a few times. This chain connects TRBV10-3 to TRBJ1-1; perhaps TRBD1 as D (6 bases). The length of the CDR3 is 16 residues. V dropped 6 bases and J dropped 0 bases, with 17 bases sitting between them. Per germline, CDR1 ENHRY and CDR2 SYGVKD. CDR3 protein: CAISEMPGAMNTEAFF. CDR3 nucleotide sequence: TGTGCCATCAGCGAAATGCCGGGGGCGATGAACACTGAAGCTTTCTTT.

This clonotype showed up just a few times. The genes are TRBV4-1 and TRBJ2-3, with 10 bases matching TRBD2. Germline values: CDR1 MGHRA, CDR2 YSYEKL. V lost 1 base and J lost 1; bases outside the gene matches: 8. CDR3 length: 18 amino acids. The CDR3 protein is CASSQGSGGPVGTDTQYF. The CDR3 DNA reads TGCGCCAGCAGCCAAGGTAGCGGGGGGCCCGTGGGCACAGATACGCAGTATTTT.

This clonotype was observed many times. The V call is TRBV7-6, the J call TRBJ1-1; 7 nucleotides line up with TRBD1. The J segment lost 3 bases and the V segment lost 1 base, leaving 8 bases of the junction unmatched. The CDR3 totals 16 residues. Germline values: CDR1 SGHVS, CDR2 FNYEAQ. The CDR3 region is CASSLGQGGGYTEAFF. Here the CDR3 DNA reads TGTGCCAGCAGCTTAGGGCAGGGGGGCGGGTACACTGAAGCTTTCTTT.

The sample holds many counts of this clonotype. The rearrangement uses TRBV7-9 and TRBJ2-7; 7 nucleotides align to TRBD1. CDR1 SEHNR and CDR2 FQNEAQ come from the germline V gene (reference sequence). The length of the CDR3 is 13 residues. The ends lost 8 bases at V and 5 bases at J; junction bases unmatched: 9. The CDR3 sequence is CASGSPGGDEQYF. CDR3 nucleotides: TGTGCCAGCGGTTCCCCAGGGGGTGACGAGCAGTACTTC.

Only a few counts were recorded for this clonotype. The chain employs TRBV24-1 and TRBJ2-5; perhaps D is TRBD1 or TRBD2 (6 bases each). Per the germline V gene, CDR1 is KGHDR and CDR2 is SFDVKD. V gave up 0 bases and J gave up 4 bases, with 11 bases separating them. The CDR3 is 15 residues long. DNA for the CDR3: TGTGCCACCAGTGATTTGCTTGGAGGGGGAGAGACCCAGTACTTC. Protein: CATSDLLGGGETQYF.

In this sample, this clonotype turned up many times. V and J are TRBV7-6 and TRBJ2-1, with 8 positions matching TRBD1. The V and J ends lost 7 bases and 7 bases, in that order; junction bases with no gene match: 15. The CDR3 totals 16 residues. Per the germline V gene, CDR1 is SGHVS and CDR2 is FNYEAQ. The CDR3, as DNA: TGTGCCAGCACCCTAATAGGACAGGGAGTAGGAAATGAGCAGTTCTTC. This gives the protein CASTLIGQGVGNEQFF.

This clonotype was seen only a few times. V gene TRBV25-1 combines with J gene TRBJ2-1; 7 positions agree with TRBD1. The length of the CDR3 is 14 residues. Germline CDR1 MGHDK, CDR2 SYGVNS. The junction had 9 bases not matched to a gene; V was cut back by 6 bases and J by 7 bases. CDR3 residues: CASRTDRSLNEQFF. In DNA, the CDR3 is TGTGCCAGCAGAACGGACAGGAGTCTTAATGAGCAGTTCTTC.

The CDR3 DNA is TGTGCCAGCAAAACAGGGCGCGGCACCGGGGAGCTGTTTTTT. Its translation is CASKTGRGTGELFF. The chain carries TRBV12-3 or TRBV12-4 and TRBJ2-2; D is perhaps TRBD1 (6 bases). V dropped 7 bases and J dropped 4 bases, with 13 bases sitting between them. There are 14 residues in the CDR3.

This clonotype was recorded a few times. The rearrangement joins TRBV29-1 to TRBJ1-2; D might be TRBD1 (5 bases). This CDR3 is 15 amino acids long. The germline gives CDR1 SQVTM, CDR2 ANQGSEA. V lost 7 bases and J 0 bases, leaving 18 bases between the germline ends. CDR3: CSAGGPERTNYGYTF. The CDR3, as DNA: TGCAGCGCCGGGGGACCGGAACGTACTAACTATGGCTACACCTTC.

This clonotype has only a few counts. The chain is built from TRBV5-1 and TRBJ2-7; 8 nucleotides align to TRBD1. CDR3 length equals 14 residues. V lost 0 bases to trimming and J lost 7 bases; unmatched junction nucleotides: 6. CDR1 SGHRS and CDR2 YFSETQ come from the germline V gene. In DNA, the CDR3 is TGCGCCAGCAGCTTGGCCGGACAGGGCGGAGAGCAGTACTTC. Translating gives CASSLAGQGGEQYF.

As for this clonotype: The junction shows a germline mismatch at one end, possibly a read error. This chain uses TRBV3-1 with TRBJ2-6; possibly TRBD1 or TRBD2 for D (6 bases each). Germline V CDR1 and CDR2: LGHDT, YNNKEL (reference sequence). CDR3 length equals 20 residues. The CDR3 nucleotides read TGTGCCTGCAGCCAAGAATCGGAGGGGGGCCTCTTCTCTGGGGCCAACGTCCTGACTTTC. This encodes CACSQESEGGLFSGANVLTF.

The gene calls are TRBV9 and TRBJ2-3; 7 bases line up with TRBD2. The CDR3 is made up of 17 amino acids. V trimming: 2 bases; J trimming: 3 bases; junction bases outside the gene matches: 12. The V gene's germline CDR1 is SGDLS and CDR2 YYNGEE. In nucleotides, the CDR3 is TGTGCCAGCAGCGTCCCCGTTGGCGGGGGACGGACAGATACGCAGTATTTT. It translates to CASSVPVGGGRTDTQYF.

This clonotype was recorded a few times. The CDR3 spells CSARSRTGYYEQYF. The CDR3 region has the DNA TGCAGTGCTAGATCCCGGACAGGGTACTACGAGCAGTACTTC. The chain carries TRBV20-1 and TRBJ2-7; TRBD1 aligns across 8 bases. Germline values: CDR1 DFQATT, CDR2 SNEGSKA (reference sequence). The V and J ends lost 2 bases and 3 bases, in that order; junction bases with no gene match: 6. The CDR3 length is 14 residues.

This clonotype was observed a handful of times. One junction end disagrees with the germline gene, perhaps due to a read error. The genes are TRBV20-1 and TRBJ2-7, with 10 bases matching TRBD1. In germline, CDR1 is DFQATT, CDR2 SNEGSKA (reference sequence). The CDR3 spans 14 residues. CDR3 region: CSAREPGQGYEQYF. The CDR3 coding sequence is TGCAGTGCGAGAGAGCCGGGACAGGGGTACGAGCAGTACTTC.

This clonotype was detected a few times. The chain links TRBV5-5 to TRBJ2-7, with D possibly being TRBD2 (6 bases). Germline CDR1 reads SGHKS; CDR2 reads YYEKEE (reference sequence). This CDR3 has 12 amino acids. V lost 4 bases to trimming and J lost 7 bases, with 12 bases between them. The DNA for the CDR3 is TGTGCCAGCAGCGAAAAGGGACTGGAGCAGTACTTC. It yields the protein CASSEKGLEQYF.

This clonotype was seen more than once but under ten times. The chain has TRBV20-1 and TRBJ1-4, with unresolved D. The V gene's germline CDR1 is DFQATT and CDR2 SNEGSKA (reference sequence). This CDR3 spans 14 amino acids. The V and J ends lost 2 bases and 4 bases respectively, with 11 bases between them. CDR3 protein: CSARYNGDNEKLFF. The CDR3 DNA sequence: TGCAGTGCTAGATACAACGGGGATAATGAAAAACTGTTTTTT.

V gene TRBV12-3 or TRBV12-4 combines with J gene TRBJ2-5; TRBD2 matches at 8 bases. With 4 bases clipped from V and 5 bases from J, the junction kept 6 bases outside the gene matches. The CDR3 totals 14 residues. This CDR3 is CASSSGGAQETQYF. DNA of the CDR3: TGTGCCAGCAGTTCCGGGGGGGCCCAGGAGACCCAGTACTTC.

In its sample, this clonotype was seen a few times. The chain has TRBV19 and TRBJ2-7; tentative D call: TRBD1 (5 bases). Trimming left V 6 bases short and J 3 bases short, with 12 bases between. The CDR3 runs 13 residues. Per germline, CDR1 LNHDA and CDR2 SQIVND (reference sequence). The CDR3 DNA follows: TGTGCCAGTAGGGACACCCTGAGCTACGAGCAGTACTTC. Translated: CASRDTLSYEQYF.

The table lists this clonotype with a few counts. The chain has TRBV15 and TRBJ2-3; TRBD2 aligns across 9 bases. The CDR3 sequence is 15 residues long. In germline, CDR1 is LNHNV, CDR2 YYDKDF (reference sequence). The V and J ends lost 2 bases and 7 bases, in that order; junction bases with no gene match: 7. The CDR3 DNA sequence: TGTGCCACCAGCAGATCGTCTAGCGGGGCTAATACGCAGTATTTT. It encodes CATSRSSSGANTQYF.

The CDR3 protein is CSARGEGENTDTQYF. The CDR3 nucleotides are TGCAGTGCTAGAGGGGAAGGGGAAAATACAGATACGCAGTATTTT. The chain is built from TRBV20-1 and TRBJ2-3, with a possible D match to TRBD1 (5 bases). Trimming stripped 1 base from V and 3 bases from J, with 14 bases between. The length of the CDR3 is 15 residues. From germline, CDR1 is DFQATT and CDR2 SNEGSKA (reference sequence).

The rearrangement joins TRBV19 to TRBJ2-7; 7 bases are shared with TRBD2. V shed 2 bases and J 5 bases; nucleotides not matched to a gene: 12. Looked up from germline, CDR1 is LNHDA and CDR2 is SQIVND (reference sequence). The CDR3 is made up of 16 amino acids. The CDR3 here is CASSIRRGRKVDEQYF. The CDR3 DNA reads TGTGCCAGTAGTATACGGCGCGGGAGAAAGGTCGACGAGCAGTACTTC.

V is TRBV12-3 or TRBV12-4 and J is TRBJ2-2; the match to TRBD1 covers 7 bases. The CDR3 spans 16 residues. V dropped 6 bases and J dropped 2; count of bases not matched to a gene: 9. CDR3 in DNA: TGTGCCAGCAGCCAAAACAGGGGTGGAAACACCGGGGAGCTGTTTTTT. This encodes CASSQNRGGNTGELFF.

This chain joins TRBV10-2 and TRBJ1-1; D is unclear. Deletions cut 6 bases from V and 3 bases from J, with 14 bases between. Germline V CDR1 and CDR2: WSHSY, SAAADI. CDR3 length equals 14 residues. As DNA, the CDR3 is TGCGCCAGCAGGATAGGACTGGCCGACACTGAAGCTTTCTTT. Its protein is CASRIGLADTEAFF.

The table lists this clonotype with a few counts. V usage is TRBV28 and J usage is TRBJ2-1, with no clear D. Looked up from germline, CDR1 is MDHEN and CDR2 is SYDVKM. The ends were cut back, 6 bases at V and 9 bases at J, with 12 bases in the middle. The CDR3 has 12 amino acids. The CDR3 sequence: CASREFTREQFF. CDR3 DNA: TGTGCCAGCAGAGAGTTCACGCGTGAGCAGTTCTTC.

The rearrangement uses TRBV5-1 and TRBJ2-2; D gene ambiguous. The V and J ends lost 1 base and 1 base respectively, with 8 bases between them. The CDR3 contains 15 residues. Germline V gene sequence: CDR1 SGHRS, CDR2 YFSETQ. CDR3 in amino acids: CASSLKGRNTGELFF. CDR3 coding DNA: TGCGCCAGCAGCTTGAAGGGTCGGAACACCGGGGAGCTGTTTTTT.

V gene TRBV12-3 or TRBV12-4 combines with J gene TRBJ2-2, with D perhaps TRBD2 (5 bases). V was clipped by 9 bases and J by 6 bases, with 17 bases between them. The length of the CDR3 is 14 residues. The CDR3 DNA follows: TGTGCCAGTGTCAAATCCGGGGATGCCGGGGAGCTGTTTTTT. Translating it yields CASVKSGDAGELFF.

This clonotype was observed a few times. The J gene is TRBJ2-7, the V gene TRBV7-9; D remains ambiguous. CDR3 length equals 12 residues. CDR1 and CDR2 from the germline V gene are SEHNR and FQNEAQ (reference sequence). V shed 4 bases and J shed 7 bases, with 11 bases lying between them. The CDR3 region is CASSSPQPEQYF. For the CDR3, the DNA is TGTGCCAGCAGCTCCCCCCAACCTGAGCAGTACTTC. The full variable domain, with the rest looked up from reference TRBV7-9 and TRBJ2-7, is DTGVSQNPRHKITKRGQNVTFRCDPISEHNRLYWYRQTLGQGPEFLTYFQNEAQLEKSRLLSDRFSAERPKGSFSTLEIQRTEQGDSAMYLCASSSPQPEQYFGPGTRLTVT.

The V gene is TRBV15, the J gene TRBJ1-4, with unresolved D. Germline V gives CDR1 LNHNV, CDR2 YYDKDF (reference sequence). The CDR3 length is 21 residues. V was clipped by 0 bases and J by 5 bases, with 28 bases between them. CDR3 amino acids: CATSRDPLSTGRPPHNEKLFF. The DNA of the CDR3 is TGTGCCACCAGCAGAGATCCGTTGTCTACGGGCAGACCCCCGCACAATGAAAAACTGTTTTTT. The complete variable domain, with remaining parts taken from reference TRBV15 and TRBJ1-4, reads DAMVIQNPRYQVTQFGKPVTLSCSQTLNHNVMYWYQQKSSQAPKLLFHYYDKDFNNEADTPDNFQSRRPNTSFCFLDIRSPGLGDTAMYLCATSRDPLSTGRPPHNEKLFFGSGTQLSVL.

This rearrangement joins TRBV5-1 to TRBJ2-2; D might be TRBD2 (6 bases). V shed 6 bases and J shed 0 bases, with 15 bases lying between them. This CDR3 spans 16 amino acids. Germline V gene sequence: CDR1 SGHRS, CDR2 YFSETQ. In DNA form, the CDR3 reads TGCGCCAGCACCTTCCTGCGGGGCGCGAACACCGGGGAGCTGTTTTTT. This sequence encodes CASTFLRGANTGELFF.